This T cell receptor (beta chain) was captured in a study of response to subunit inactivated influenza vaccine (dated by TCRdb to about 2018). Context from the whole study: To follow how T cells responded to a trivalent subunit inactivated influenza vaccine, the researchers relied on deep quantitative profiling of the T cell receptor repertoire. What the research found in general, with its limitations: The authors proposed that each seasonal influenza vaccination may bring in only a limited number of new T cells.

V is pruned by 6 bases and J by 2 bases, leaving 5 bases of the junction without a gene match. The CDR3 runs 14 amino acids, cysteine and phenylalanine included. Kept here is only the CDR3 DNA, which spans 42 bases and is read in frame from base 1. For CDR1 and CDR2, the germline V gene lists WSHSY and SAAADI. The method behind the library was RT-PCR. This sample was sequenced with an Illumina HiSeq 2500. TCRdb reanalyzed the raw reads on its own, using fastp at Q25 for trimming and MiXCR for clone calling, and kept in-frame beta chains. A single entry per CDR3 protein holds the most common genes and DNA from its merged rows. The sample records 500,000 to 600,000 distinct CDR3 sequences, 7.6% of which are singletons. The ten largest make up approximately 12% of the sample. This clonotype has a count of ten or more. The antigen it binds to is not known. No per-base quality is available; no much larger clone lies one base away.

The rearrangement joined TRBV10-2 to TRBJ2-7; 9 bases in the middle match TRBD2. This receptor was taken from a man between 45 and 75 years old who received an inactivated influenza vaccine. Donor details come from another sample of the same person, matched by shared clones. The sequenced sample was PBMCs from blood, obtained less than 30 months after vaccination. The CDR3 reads CASSETSGPYEQYF. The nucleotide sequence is TGCGCCAGCAGCGAGACTAGCGGCCCCTACGAGCAGTACTTC.